One TCR beta chain is described in this entry. The entry originates in a study of T cell responses to AZD1222 COVID-19 vaccine. Repertoires were generated with immunoSEQ multiplex PCR, while TCRdb's copy carries only in-frame clones and drops some. The repertoire holds about 60,000 clones, around 80% seen once, with 3.5% to 4.5% in the top ten. The TCR was taken from an adult who received the AZD1222 COVID-19 vaccine. The material was peripheral blood, obtained 28 days after the second AZD1222 dose.

Here the CDR3 reads CASSYPRETQYF. CDR3 DNA: TGTGCCAGCAGTTACCCTCGGGAGACCCAGTACTTC. The V and J genes are TRBV6-5 and TRBJ2-5; unclear D gene. CDR3 size: 12 residues. The V end was cut by 2 bases, the J end by 5 bases, with 6 bases between. Germline V lookup: CDR1 MNHEY, CDR2 SVGAGI.